The entry that follows covers one TCR beta chain sequence. The antigen this receptor binds is unknown. No base qualities exist here, and no much larger clone lies one base off it. The CDR3 runs 13 residues from the cysteine to the phenylalanine. Of all the DNA, just the CDR3 is kept, 39 bases in frame from base 1. Relative to germline, V is 8 bases shorter and J is 4 bases shorter, with 13 bases between their ends. Looking up the germline V gene yields CDR1 SGHTA and CDR2 FQGNSA. The library was obtained by the immunoSEQ multiplex PCR assay. A mixture of 60 forward primers for TCR Vbeta segments and 13 reverse primers for TCR Jbeta segments was used in the multiplex PCR. The CDR3 region of rearranged TCR beta genes was amplified from genomic DNA with a multiplex PCR assay. On the Illumina HiSeq System, the amplified TCR beta libraries were sequenced as 87-base-pair reads. For the original study's pipeline: Across the 700 or so repertoires, a later analysis counted tens of millions of unique TCR beta chains, roughly 11 million of which were shared by at least two donors. To remove PCR and sequencing errors, raw reads were error-corrected and collapsed into unique sequences using a nearest-neighbor algorithm that merged closely related sequences. To assign V, D and J gene segments, CDR3 sequences were aligned to IMGT reference sequences. For a sequence to be retained, a match of at least six nucleotides was required to both a V gene segment and a J gene segment. Rearrangements were classified as productive when the CDR3 lacked stop codons and remained in frame with V and J, and all other rearrangements were classified as non-productive. Following IMGT convention, CDR3 was defined as the stretch from the second conserved V-encoded cysteine up to the conserved J-encoded phenylalanine. The earlier analysis of 500 to 650 of the donors excluded any sequence lacking an unambiguous match to a single V gene segment. An earlier analysis of several hundred of the donors classified V segments as functional when productive rearrangements were above 56.7% and as segregating when the standard deviation between donors was above 5%. A statistical classification framework was built to diagnose cytomegalovirus status from the catalog of TCR beta chain sequences. In a later analysis, V and J genes were assigned by comparing TCR nucleotide sequences against IMGT/GENE-DB human TR gene sequences. A later analysis assigned CDR3 sequences and most-parsimonious VDJ recombination scenarios with the TCRdist pipeline. In a later analysis, each TCR beta chain was defined by its CDR3 amino acid sequence together with its V-gene family, and reads lacking a unique V-gene family were excluded. To address suspected cross-contamination and a sequencing artifact, a later analysis removed several hundred highly shared, low-generation-probability nucleotide sequences. A later analysis calculated a clonal expansion index for each public chain from normalized within-repertoire ranks of inferred template counts. In a later analysis, generation probabilities were computed with a VDJ recombination model fitted to out-of-frame rearrangements, and the resulting probabilities were checked against IGoR. A later analysis scored TCR-TCR, TCR-HLA and TCR-CMV co-occurrence with hypergeometric tests, applying a repertoire-size bias correction to TCR pairs. In a later analysis, false discovery rates were estimated by permuting HLA or CMV assignments 20 times. In a later analysis, co-occurring TCRs were grouped with DBSCAN, and TCRdist sequence similarity was added when clustering was performed within HLA-allele-positive subsets. For co-occurrence clustering, repertoires with fewer than 30,000 or more than 120,000 public chains were excluded, along with roughly 5 repertoires with anomalous nucleotide sharing. Drawn from immuneACCESS, this table holds only the in-frame rearrangements with V and J called that TCRdb kept. Clones are partly lost; checked studies trace under half to an unresolved V gene and leave the rest unexplained. V and J calls and clone size are as listed in that table; D and trimming were resolved from the DNA. The sample table contains some 180,000 clones; only one count was recorded for about four fifths of them. The ten largest account for less than 2% of the sample.

The cohort comprised 666 healthy bone marrow donors. All cohort members were sampled while nominally healthy, although unrecorded immune exposures were likely present. The donor tested CMV seronegative, placing the donor among the 350 or so seronegative members of the cohort. A peripheral blood sample was collected from each donor, and TCR beta sequencing was performed on peripheral blood mononuclear cells. The Qiagen DNeasy Blood Extraction Kit was used to extract genomic DNA from the blood cell samples. This specimen belongs to a study of cytomegalovirus exposure and HLA in healthy donors (dated by TCRdb to the late 2010s). Background for the entire study: According to an earlier analysis of several hundred of the donors, roughly 180 million T cells yielded 120 million or so unique TCR beta sequences and about 300 Gb of sequence data. Approximately 310 gigabases of sequencing data and approximately 93 million unique TCR sequences were included in an early release covering about 600 HLA-typed donors. Of the roughly 390 genotyped donors, roughly 80% were placed in the genetic ancestry cluster associated with self-reported Caucasian donors. The study was designed to test whether signatures of past pathogen exposure could be identified by cataloging public T cell receptors. The study profiled the T cell repertoires of fewer than 850 subjects by immunosequencing and related them to cytomegalovirus serostatus. Besides the first cohort of about 730 subjects, a separate validation cohort made up of over 100 different subjects was used. High-throughput TCR immunosequencing, statistical association of individual TCRs with disease status, and machine learning were combined to predict cytomegalovirus infection status. A later analysis re-analyzed previously published TCR beta repertoires from about 600 donors and added high-resolution HLA genotyping to study TCR occurrence patterns. The later analysis used no new phenotypic data to find candidate immune exposures, relying instead on TCR beta sequences and their occurrence across donors. An earlier analysis of some 500 of the donors applied high-throughput TCR beta sequencing to assess whether each TCR beta V gene segment acted as functional or pseudogenic. Donor age, sex, ethnicity and CMV serostatus were compiled together with the repertoire data. A later genetic analysis used genome-wide SNP genotypes for about 65% of the roughly 670 donors, treating that subset as a discovery cohort. All discovery cohort repertoires had been generated on a single sequencing platform. HLA typing included class I and class II loci at four-digit resolution. Typing coverage varied by locus: roughly 620-640 donors for A, B, C, DRB1 and DQB1; roughly 510 for DQA1; over 600 for DPA1; approximately 490 for DPB1. A handful of DR-DQ haplotypes were handled as single units for association and clustering because linkage in the cohort was strong. Among roughly 370 genotyped donors of the cohort, an average of about 240,000 unique TCR beta nucleotide sequences were sequenced per donor, approximately 20% of them non-productive.

Summary of the overall study and its limitations: Sequencing depth was assumed to be roughly uniform across donors in the presence/absence analyses, though that assumption may not hold. According to a later analysis, parvovirus B19, influenza, CMV and Epstein-Barr virus appeared linked to several top co-occurrence clusters. An association between a missense DCLRE1C variant and V-gene and J-gene trimming of TCR beta chains was found in a later genetic analysis and replicated in an independent cohort. Correlated functional status among segregating V segments might reflect linkage disequilibrium, but an unknown experimental factor could not be ruled out. Broadly in line with IMGT annotations, most TCR beta V segments showed up in productive rearrangements about 90% or about 30% of the time in an earlier analysis of about 500 of the donors. A group of highly shared sequence variants was considered likely to be a technical artifact of the sequencing pipeline. A further reported finding was that TCR beta sequences accurately predicted the HLA-A and HLA-B alleles for most subjects in the first cohort. The 87-base-pair reads could not distinguish some IMGT-functional V segments, including TRBV6-2 and TRBV6-3, so those segments were excluded. When HLA alleles, especially DR and DQ, strongly co-occurred, attributing TCR associations to individual alleles was difficult. In a later analysis, most CMV-associated TCR beta chains were found to appear HLA-restricted, with HLA associations seemingly driven largely by CMV exposure. In both the original and validation cohorts, the classifier was reported to diagnose cytomegalovirus status with high specificity and sensitivity. According to the authors, the approach could potentially be generalized to other disease states and immunological phenotypes. According to a later analysis, TCR association rates differed among HLA loci, with DRB1 alleles showing the most associated TCRs and HLA-C alleles showing the fewest. Because HLA typing was missing for some donors at each locus, association tests included only the typed subset. The earlier analysis of about 600 of the donors excluded approximately 15 rarely observed V segments, including chromosome 9 orphons, because counts were too low. In a later analysis, HLA-associated TCR beta chains showed more clonal expansion and lower generation probabilities than non-associated chains that were equally common. For the cohort, immune exposure information was limited to CMV serostatus. Specific HLA alleles were associated with 15,000 to 20,000 TCR beta sequences at a false discovery rate of 0.05 in a later analysis. A total of 164 TCR beta chains were listed by the study as associated with cytomegalovirus. Only TCR beta chains were sequenced in this cohort, and the absence of alpha or paired-chain data limited detectable features. According to a later genetic analysis, donors in an Asian-associated ancestry cluster had fewer N-insertions in productive TCRs than the approximately 700-donor mean. A few of the identified cytomegalovirus-associated TCR beta chains were confirmed in vitro to be specific for cytomegalovirus antigens. Across donors, most TCR sequences were observed very rarely, whereas some public TCRs were present in many individuals.

Sequencing input: PBMCs. This clonotype originated in a middle-aged man in good health and CMV-seronegative. The chain was built from TRBV7-2 and TRBJ2-3; a weak D assignment points to TRBD2 (5 bases agree). The CDR3 loop reads CASRLYVSDTQYF. Read as DNA, the sequence is TGTGCCAGCCGACTATACGTTTCAGATACGCAGTATTTT.